These 32 T cell receptor beta chains came from one sample sequenced in a study of shared T cell receptors in the human thymus. Profiling relied on immunoSEQ multiplex PCR, and the TCRdb table lists in-frame clones only, not all of them. The table records 600,000 or so clones, around 87% of them present only once. This same sample was also part of a study on human thymus T cells.

Sequenced: thymocytes. The receptors originated from a boy younger than two with a congenital heart defect.

This chain uses TRBV20-1 with TRBJ1-2; 7 nucleotides match TRBD1. CDR1 and CDR2 (germline): DFQATT, SNEGSKA (reference sequence). V was pared by 6 bases and J by 6 bases, with 4 bases of the junction left unmatched. This CDR3 region has 11 residues. The CDR3 protein is CSAKTGNGYTF. The DNA for the CDR3 is TGCAGTGCCAAGACAGGGAATGGCTACACCTTC.

This clone was seen a single time. The CDR3, as DNA: TGTGCCAGCAGTGCGGACTTTTACAATGAGCAGTTCTTC. Translated, it gives CASSADFYNEQFF. The chain is built from TRBV25-1 and TRBJ2-1; possible D gene TRBD2, 5 bases. Germline loops: CDR1 MGHDK, CDR2 SYGVNS. V was shortened by 4 bases and J by 4 bases, with 8 bases between the two germline ends. The CDR3 is 13 residues long.

The J gene is TRBJ2-1, the V gene TRBV6-6; 7 bases map to TRBD2. Unmatched junction bases numbered 7, after V lost 0 bases and J lost 5 bases. CDR3 length: 16 residues. In germline, CDR1 is MNHNY, CDR2 SVGAGI (reference sequence). The DNA for the CDR3 is TGTGCCAGCAGTTACTCAAACCGGGACTACCACAATGAGCAGTTCTTC. This sequence encodes CASSYSNRDYHNEQFF.

The chain has TRBV7-2 and TRBJ2-3; D call uncertain. The V end was cut by 4 bases, the J end by 2 bases, with 10 bases between. Germline V CDR1 and CDR2: SGHTA, FQGNSA. This CDR3 region has 14 residues. The CDR3 is CASSSRLITDTQYF. Written as DNA, the CDR3 is TGTGCCAGCAGCTCAAGACTCATCACAGATACGCAGTATTTT.

The chain carries TRBV9 and TRBJ2-1; D perhaps matches TRBD1 (6 bases). Trimming pared 3 bases from V and 2 bases from J, leaving 27 bases between. The CDR3 extends over 20 amino acids. Germline lookup yields CDR1 SGDLS and CDR2 YYNGEE. CDR3 loop: CASSALRGPETQGAYNEQFF. The CDR3 nucleotides are TGTGCCAGCAGCGCCCTCAGGGGCCCCGAAACACAGGGAGCCTACAATGAGCAGTTCTTC.

Details on this clone: Different DNA sequences within this sample yield the same CDR3. The chain uses TRBV19 and TRBJ2-5; D possibly corresponds to TRBD2 (5 bases). Looked up from germline, CDR1 is LNHDA and CDR2 is SQIVND (reference sequence). Trimming pared 6 bases from V and 4 bases from J, leaving 6 bases between. There are 11 residues in the CDR3. CDR3 nucleotides: TGTGCCAGTAGCCGGGGAGAGACCCAGTACTTC. Its protein product is CASSRGETQYF.

V and J are TRBV6-5 and TRBJ2-7; 11 bases align to TRBD2. The CDR3 runs to 15 residues. The J segment lost 2 bases and the V segment lost 5 bases, leaving 5 bases of the junction unmatched. The germline CDR1 and CDR2 sequences are MNHEY and SVGAGI. CDR3 sequence: CASSTTSGRTYEQYF. CDR3 in DNA: TGTGCCAGCAGTACTACTAGCGGGAGAACCTACGAGCAGTACTTC.

The chain has TRBV19 and TRBJ2-3; 13 positions match TRBD2. V lost 6 bases, J lost 2 bases, and 5 bases stayed unmatched. The CDR3 has 16 residues. Germline CDR1 LNHDA, CDR2 SQIVND (reference sequence). Here the CDR3 reads CASSGTSGEITDTQYF. The CDR3 DNA follows: TGTGCCAGTAGCGGGACTAGCGGGGAAATCACAGATACGCAGTATTTT.

The table lists this clone with a count of one. The chain combines TRBV7-9 with TRBJ1-1; TRBD1 is a possible D gene (6 bases). Trimming pared 1 base from V and 3 bases from J, leaving 9 bases between. CDR3 length: 14 residues. CDR1 and CDR2 from the germline V gene are SEHNR and FQNEAQ (reference sequence). The CDR3: CASSLGGRDTEAFF. DNA for the CDR3: TGTGCCAGCAGCTTAGGGGGGCGGGACACTGAAGCTTTCTTT.

The V and J genes are TRBV15 and TRBJ1-5; D is unclear. Per germline, CDR1 LNHNV and CDR2 YYDKDF (reference sequence). This CDR3 has 18 residues. V was pared by 0 bases and J by 0 bases, with 15 bases between. The CDR3 DNA follows: TGTGCCACCAGCAGAGAGGCCAGGAAGACATATAGCAATCAGCCCCAGCATTTT. It codes for CATSREARKTYSNQPQHF.

The chain joins TRBV28 to TRBJ1-5; 7 bases match TRBD1. The CDR3 is 15 amino acids. The ends lost 3 bases at V and 4 bases at J; junction bases unmatched: 6. The germline CDR1 and CDR2 sequences are MDHEN and SYDVKM. The CDR3 DNA follows: TGTGCCAGCAGTTTTCGACAGGGTGATAATCAGCCCCAGCATTTT. This sequence encodes CASSFRQGDNQPQHF.

This rearrangement joins TRBV11-2 to TRBJ2-6, with a tentative D call TRBD2 (6 bases). This CDR3 has 19 residues. V shed 1 base and J shed 0 bases, with 16 bases lying between them. CDR1 SGHAT and CDR2 FQNNGV come from the germline V gene. The CDR3 DNA sequence: TGTGCCAGCAGCTTAGTAGGGAGGAGAGACTCCTCTGGGGCCAACGTCCTGACTTTC. Translation gives CASSLVGRRDSSGANVLTF.

The CDR3 DNA follows: TGTGCCACCTGGGACAGGGGAGATACGCAGTATTTT. Its protein product is CATWDRGDTQYF. The chain joins TRBV19 to TRBJ2-3; 10 nucleotides agree with TRBD1. In germline, CDR1 is LNHDA, CDR2 SQIVND (reference sequence). This CDR3 is 12 amino acids long. V shed 10 bases, J shed 5 bases, and the junction held 3 bases outside the gene matches.

The J gene is TRBJ2-3, the V gene TRBV10-1, with TRBD1 matching over 8 bases. Trimming cost V 6 bases and J 3 bases; bases outside gene matches: 11. Germline values: CDR1 WNHNN, CDR2 SYGVQD (reference sequence). The CDR3 runs to 16 residues. The CDR3 reads CASSHDRGLSTDTQYF. The DNA for the CDR3 is TGCGCCAGCAGCCACGACAGGGGATTGTCTACAGATACGCAGTATTTT.

The chain carries TRBV5-5 and TRBJ2-1; TRBD2 agrees at 9 bases. The J segment lost 4 bases and the V segment lost 6 bases, leaving 8 bases of the junction unmatched. Germline V gene lookup returns CDR1 SGHKS and CDR2 YYEKEE (reference sequence). The CDR3 has 15 residues. The CDR3 sequence: CASTLGAGGYNEQFF. The CDR3 bases are TGTGCCAGCACCTTAGGGGCGGGAGGGTACAATGAGCAGTTCTTC. The whole variable domain, filled in from reference TRBV5-5 and TRBJ2-1, reads DAGVTQSPTHLIKTRGQQVTLRCSPISGHKSVSWYQQVLGQGPQFIFQYYEKEERGRGNFPDRFSARQFPNYSSELNVNALLLGDSALYLCASTLGAGGYNEQFFGPGTRLTVL.

This chain uses TRBV7-2 with TRBJ1-2; D gene unclear. Trimming shortened V by 5 bases and J by 10 bases, and 17 bases separated the two germline ends. The CDR3 spans 13 residues. CDR1 is SGHTA, CDR2 FQGNSA, per germline. The CDR3 region has the DNA TGTGCCAGCAGCAGCGGACCCCTTTTTGACTACACCTTC. Its protein is CASSSGPLFDYTF.

The rearrangement joins TRBV27 to TRBJ2-2; TRBD2 is a possible D gene (7 bases). The ends were cut back, 2 bases at V and 3 bases at J, with 16 bases in the middle. The CDR3 totals 17 residues. Per the germline V gene, CDR1 is MNHEY and CDR2 is SMNVEV (reference sequence). CDR3 residues: CASSLRGREGDTGELFF. CDR3 nucleotide sequence: TGTGCCAGCAGTTTAAGGGGGAGGGAGGGCGACACCGGGGAGCTGTTTTTT.

As concerns this clone: Other DNA variants within this sample encode the same CDR3. V usage is TRBV28 and J usage is TRBJ1-1, with D possibly matching TRBD1 (5 bases). The CDR3 contains 12 residues. V lost 6 bases and J lost 7, with 12 bases in between. Germline CDR1 and CDR2: MDHEN and SYDVKM. DNA of the CDR3: TGTGCCAGCAGCCCCGGGGGGGTTGAAGCTTTCTTT. Translated, it gives CASSPGGVEAFF.

The CDR3 spells CATSYQTTGYEQYF. The CDR3 nucleotides are TGTGCCACCAGCTATCAGACTACTGGCTACGAGCAGTACTTC. The chain recombines TRBV15 with TRBJ2-7, with a possible D match to TRBD2 (5 bases). The CDR3 length is 14 residues. Germline lookup yields CDR1 LNHNV and CDR2 YYDKDF (reference sequence). V shed 5 bases and J shed 3 bases, with 14 bases lying between them.

The chain carries TRBV7-6 and TRBJ1-1; the D gene is possibly TRBD1 (6 bases). This CDR3 has 15 amino acids. Per germline, CDR1 SGHVS and CDR2 FNYEAQ. V lost 6 bases and J lost 1, with 15 bases in between. CDR3 sequence (DNA): TGTGCCAGCAGTTCTGGAACAGGGAAGAACACTGAAGCTTTCTTT. This gives the protein CASSSGTGKNTEAFF.

The chain joins TRBV9 to TRBJ2-3; TRBD2 matches at 10 bases. Germline CDR1 SGDLS, CDR2 YYNGEE. V shed 4 bases and J 4 bases; nucleotides not matched to a gene: 12. This CDR3 is 17 amino acids long. The CDR3, as DNA: TGTGCCAGCAGCCCCCTAGCGGGACTAGCGCCGTCAGATACGCAGTATTTT. It encodes CASSPLAGLAPSDTQYF.

The rearrangement uses TRBV2 and TRBJ2-3; no clear D gene. This CDR3 has 16 amino acids. Between the trimmed V and J ends, which lost 8 bases and 0 bases, there was a span of 18 bases. CDR1 is SNHLY and CDR2 is FYNNEI in the germline V gene. This chain's CDR3 is CASPVQLPTSTDTQYF. The DNA for the CDR3 is TGTGCCAGCCCCGTACAGCTACCTACGAGCACAGATACGCAGTATTTT.

As regards this clone: One junction end does not reproduce the germline sequence, and a read error may be involved. This rearrangement joins TRBV5-1 to TRBJ2-3, with TRBD2 identical over 11 bases. From germline, CDR1 is SGHRS and CDR2 YFSETQ. The CDR3 extends over 9 amino acids. CDR3 amino acids: CARTSGMGF. CDR3 nucleotide sequence: TGCGCCAGGACTAGCGGGATGGGATTT.

The V gene is TRBV28, the J gene TRBJ2-3; 9 nucleotides agree with TRBD1. V was clipped by 1 base and J by 3 bases; unmatched bases: 2. The V gene's germline CDR1 is MDHEN and CDR2 SYDVKM. The CDR3 is made up of 15 amino acids. CDR3 amino acids: CASSLSQGATDTQYF. The CDR3 region has the DNA TGTGCCAGCAGTTTATCACAGGGGGCAACAGATACGCAGTATTTT.

The chain recombines TRBV18 with TRBJ1-6; TRBD1 agrees at 8 bases. The CDR3 consists of 14 residues. The trim removed 2 bases at V and 10 bases at J, leaving 4 bases unmatched. Germline V gives CDR1 KGHSH, CDR2 LQKENI. The CDR3 here is CASSPTGQGSPLHF. DNA of the CDR3: TGTGCCAGCTCACCAACCGGACAGGGATCACCCCTCCACTTT.

The chain joins TRBV20-1 to TRBJ2-5, with D maybe TRBD1 (5 bases). CDR3 length: 11 amino acids. Germline CDR1 DFQATT, CDR2 SNEGSKA (reference sequence). V dropped 7 bases and J dropped 5 bases, with 11 bases sitting between them. In DNA, the CDR3 is TGCAGTGGGTTCAGGGTTGAGACCCAGTACTTC. Encoded protein: CSGFRVETQYF.

The chain is built from TRBV7-2 and TRBJ2-7; TRBD1 agrees at 9 bases. This CDR3 is 15 amino acids long. Trimming took 2 bases from V and 5 from J; bases not matched to a gene: 7. Germline V gene lookup returns CDR1 SGHTA and CDR2 FQGNSA. CDR3 residues: CASSLPTRTGDEQYF. CDR3 in DNA: TGTGCCAGCAGCTTACCTACGAGGACAGGGGACGAGCAGTACTTC.

The chain employs TRBV5-1 and TRBJ1-1; TRBD1 matches at 7 bases. The CDR3 length is 15 residues. The germline CDR1 and CDR2 sequences are SGHRS and YFSETQ. V was clipped by 4 bases and J by 2 bases; unmatched bases: 8. The CDR3 DNA is TGCGCCAGCAGCCCAAGGGACAGTTACAACACTGAAGCTTTCTTT. Translated, it gives CASSPRDSYNTEAFF.

The rearrangement links TRBV7-8 to TRBJ1-2, with 7 bases that match TRBD1. V dropped 5 bases and J dropped 3; count of bases not matched to a gene: 9. This CDR3 comprises 15 residues. The germline CDR1 and CDR2 sequences are SGHVS and FQNEAQ. Here the CDR3 reads CASSLLLGTDYGYTF. The CDR3 DNA follows: TGTGCCAGCAGCCTCCTACTCGGGACAGACTATGGCTACACCTTC. The full variable domain, in which reference TRBV7-8 and TRBJ1-2 provide the parts outside the CDR3, is GAGVSQSPRYKVAKRGQDVALRCDPISGHVSLFWYQQALGQGPEFLTYFQNEAQLDKSGLPSDRFFAERPEGSVSTLKIQRTQQEDSAVYLCASSLLLGTDYGYTFGSGTRLTVV.

The chain has TRBV7-8 and TRBJ2-7, with 9 positions matching TRBD1. The junction had 4 bases not matched to a gene; V was cut back by 5 bases and J by 2 bases. This CDR3 is 14 amino acids long. Germline V lookup: CDR1 SGHVS, CDR2 FQNEAQ. CDR3 residues: CASSPGTGTYEQYF. DNA for the CDR3: TGTGCCAGCAGCCCAGGGACAGGGACCTACGAGCAGTACTTC.

This sequence joins TRBV5-6 and TRBJ2-7, with 8 bases that match TRBD2. The J segment lost 5 bases and the V segment lost 4 bases, leaving 8 bases of the junction unmatched. The CDR3 is made up of 14 amino acids. In germline, CDR1 is SGHDT, CDR2 YYEEEE. Written as DNA, the CDR3 is TGTGCCAGCAGCGTTAAGCGGGGGTGCGACGAGCAGTACTTC. Translation: CASSVKRGCDEQYF.

The chain couples TRBV12-5 to TRBJ1-4, with D tentatively TRBD1 (5 bases). The germline V gene has CDR1 LGHNT and CDR2 FRNRAP. This CDR3 has 17 amino acids. Deletions cut 3 bases from V and 3 bases from J, with 17 bases between. In DNA form, the CDR3 reads TGTGCTAGTGGTTTTTGGAGATATCGACAGCCTAATGAAAAACTGTTTTTT. This codes for CASGFWRYRQPNEKLFF.